This T cell receptor (beta chain) was sequenced during a study of Graves' ophthalmopathy and Graves' hyperthyroidism. Study at large: The collection of peripheral blood took place at initial diagnosis, before any treatment.

This clonotype came up a few times. Amplifying from RNA transcripts, the study obtained TCR beta CDR3 regions. The first-round RT-PCR employed HTBI primers together with the Qiagen OneStep RT-PCR kit. A multiplex PCR was then performed as the second round. TCRdb called the multiplex PCR reads again in MiXCR, with one record for every CDR3 protein. The sample lists roughly 350,000 distinct CDR3 sequences; about 18% were seen once. CDR3 size: 17 residues. Germline-derived CDR1 and CDR2 are MGHRA and YSYEKL. J lost 5 bases, V lost 1 base, and 6 bases had no gene match. Source material: peripheral blood. The gene calls are TRBV4-1 and TRBJ1-5; 12 bases align to TRBD1. The TCR sequence derives from an adult woman with stable Graves' hyperthyroidism. This CDR3 reads CASSQVGGTGGDQPQHF. For the CDR3, the DNA is TGCGCCAGCAGCCAAGTCGGGGGGACAGGGGGCGATCAGCCCCAGCATTTT.